This T cell receptor (beta chain) was sequenced for a study of T cells in Graves' hyperthyroidism and ophthalmopathy. The TCR beta CDR3 regions underwent amplification using RNA transcripts as the source. Researchers ran a first-round RT-PCR on the TCR CDR3 using the HTBI primer set. TCRdb processed the multiplex PCR reads anew with MiXCR; each CDR3 protein has one entry. The sample comprises some 510,000 distinct CDR3 sequences, about 45% of which are singletons, and just under 8.5% rests with the top ten. Newly diagnosed patients aged 18 to 65 had hyperthyroidism of under 2 months' duration. Investigators excluded patients with uncontrolled infection, other autoimmune disease, pregnancy or lactation. CDR1 and CDR2 from the germline V gene are DFQATT and SNEGSKA (reference sequence). The CDR3 covers 15 residues. The V end was cut by 2 bases, the J end by 10 bases, with 23 bases between.

The sample was peripheral blood or thyroid tissue (not recorded which). The TCR was taken from a woman between 18 and 30 years old with Graves' hyperthyroidism. The chain has TRBV20-1 and TRBJ1-1; no clear D gene. CDR3 in amino acids: CSARLVGPPLNSAFF. The CDR3 DNA follows: TGCAGTGCTAGATTAGTAGGGCCACCCTTAAACTCAGCTTTCTTT.